Below, 19 T cell receptor beta chains from the same sample are listed, as sequenced in a study of cytomegalovirus exposure and HLA in healthy donors. PCR involved 60 Vbeta and 13 Jbeta primers. Sequencing was performed with immunoSEQ multiplex PCR; in TCRdb, only in-frame clones are kept and a portion is missing. The sample has approximately 150,000 clones, more than 65% seen once; the top ten hold approximately 5.7%. Specimen: PBMCs. Receptor source: a man aged 25-40 years in good health and CMV-seropositive.

The rearrangement joins TRBV5-1 to TRBJ1-3; D not resolved. Germline lookup yields CDR1 SGHRS and CDR2 YFSETQ. V was shortened by 7 bases and J by 0 bases, with 14 bases between the two germline ends. This CDR3 has 15 amino acids. CDR3 DNA: TGCGCCAGCCATTCAGGAGGTGCCTCTGGAAACACCATATATTTT. Encoded protein: CASHSGGASGNTIYF.

The chain recombines TRBV30 with TRBJ2-5, with TRBD2 identical over 11 bases. Losses at the gene ends were 3 bases for V and 4 bases for J; bases not matched to a gene: 1. The CDR3 is made up of 13 amino acids. Germline-derived CDR1 and CDR2 are GTSNPN and SVGIG (reference sequence). CDR3: CAWSGLAGETQYF. The DNA for the CDR3 is TGTGCCTGGAGCGGACTAGCGGGAGAGACCCAGTACTTC.

A note on this clone: One end of the junction is discordant with germline, which a read error may explain. The V gene is TRBV11-2, the J gene TRBJ1-4; no definite D call. The CDR3 consists of 13 residues. Germline V lookup: CDR1 SGHAT, CDR2 FQNNGV. In DNA form, the CDR3 reads TGTGCCAGCAGCCTAGAGAGGGATGAAAAACTGTTTTTT. As protein: CASSLERDEKLFF. Combining the CDR3 with reference TRBV11-2 and TRBJ1-4 gives the whole variable domain EAGVAQSPRYKIIEKRQSVAFWCNPISGHATLYWYQQILGQGPKLLIQFQNNGVVDDSQLPKDRFSAERLKGVDSTLKIQPAKLEDSAVYLCASSLERDEKLFFGSGTQLSVL.

This chain links TRBV19 with TRBJ2-2; weak D call: TRBD2 (5 bases). The CDR3 totals 14 residues. The germline V gene encodes CDR1 LNHDA and CDR2 SQIVND (reference sequence). The V gene lost 3 bases and the J gene lost 7 bases, with 12 bases spanning the gap. CDR3 amino acids: CASSIPAGGGELFF. DNA for the CDR3: TGTGCCAGTAGTATTCCGGCTGGAGGCGGGGAGCTGTTTTTT.

A word on this clone: Germline is not matched at one junction end, which may reflect a read error. The V gene is TRBV6-1, the J gene TRBJ2-7; TRBD2 might be the D (6 bases). CDR3 length equals 16 residues. Germline values: CDR1 MNHNS, CDR2 SASEGT. Written as DNA, the CDR3 is TGTGCCGGCAGTGACCGACCGGGACTGCGGTTCTACGAGCAGTACTTC. Translation gives CAGSDRPGLRFYEQYF.

This clone turned up a few times. The chain uses TRBV28 and TRBJ1-4; D gene unclear. Trimming removed 5 bases from V and 7 bases from J, with 11 bases in between. Germline V CDR1 and CDR2: MDHEN, SYDVKM. CDR3 length: 13 amino acids. The CDR3 nucleotides are TGTGCCAGCAGTCCGGGTCCGGGTGAAAAACTGTTTTTT. Amino acids: CASSPGPGEKLFF.

CDR3 region: CASSDQTDRGVEQYF. The CDR3 DNA reads TGTGCCAGCAGCGACCAAACGGACAGGGGTGTCGAGCAGTACTTC. This sequence joins TRBV5-4 and TRBJ2-7, with 9 bases matching TRBD1. Germline CDR1 SGHNT, CDR2 YYREEE (reference sequence). V gave up 4 bases and J gave up 6 bases; unmatched junction bases: 11. This CDR3 has 15 amino acids.

The genes are TRBV9 and TRBJ2-5, with D perhaps TRBD2 (7 bases). Trimming pared 1 base from V and 1 base from J, leaving 11 bases between. The CDR3 has 15 amino acids. Germline V gene data show CDR1 as SGDLS and CDR2 as YYNGEE. The CDR3 DNA is TGTGCCAGCAGCGTACAGGCGGGGGCCCAAGAGACCCAGTACTTC. Amino acids: CASSVQAGAQETQYF.

The table lists this clone with a count of one. The chain uses TRBV6-5 and TRBJ2-1; 8 bases are shared with TRBD1. The germline CDR1 and CDR2 sequences are MNHEY and SVGAGI. V lost 2 bases and J lost 8; bases outside the gene matches: 5. The CDR3 has 14 amino acids. Here the CDR3 DNA reads TGTGCCAGCAGTTACGGGACAGGTCTCGATGAGCAGTTCTTC. Translating it yields CASSYGTGLDEQFF.

J is TRBJ1-6 and V is TRBV11-2; 7 bases line up with TRBD1. Germline CDR1 SGHAT, CDR2 FQNNGV. The V segment lost 5 bases and the J segment 9 bases; nucleotides outside the gene matches: 4. The CDR3 covers 13 residues. The CDR3 DNA reads as TGTGCCAGCAGCCCCGACAGGGTTTCACCCCTCCACTTT. This sequence encodes CASSPDRVSPLHF.

The rearrangement uses TRBV4-2 and TRBJ2-1; perhaps TRBD2 as D (6 bases). CDR3 length: 16 residues. From germline, CDR1 is LGHNA and CDR2 YNFKEQ. Between the trimmed V and J ends, which lost 1 base and 4 bases, there was a span of 14 bases. The CDR3 DNA sequence: TGTGCCAGCAGCCAAGTAGCGGAGGTTGATTACAATGAGCAGTTCTTC. Residues: CASSQVAEVDYNEQFF.

This rearrangement joins TRBV18 to TRBJ2-6, with 8 bases identical to TRBD2. V trimming: 3 bases; J trimming: 5 bases; junction bases outside the gene matches: 9. This CDR3 comprises 17 residues. The V gene's germline CDR1 is KGHSH and CDR2 LQKENI. The CDR3 DNA sequence: TGTGCCAGCTCACCCAGCGGGGGTGGTTTCTGGGCCAACGTCCTGACTTTC. It encodes CASSPSGGGFWANVLTF.

The chain combines TRBV11-2 with TRBJ2-3; the match to TRBD2 covers 8 bases. With 5 bases clipped from V and 4 bases from J, the junction kept 8 bases outside the gene matches. Germline V gene data show CDR1 as SGHAT and CDR2 as FQNNGV. The length of the CDR3 is 15 residues. The CDR3 region has the DNA TGTGCCAGCAGCCTGGGACTAGTTGGGCCAGATACGCAGTATTTT. Translated, it gives CASSLGLVGPDTQYF.

This clone was detected a few times. This chain connects TRBV28 to TRBJ1-2, with TRBD1 matching over 8 bases. Germline CDR1 MDHEN, CDR2 SYDVKM. The length of the CDR3 is 15 residues. J gave up 3 bases and V 5 bases, and 8 bases lay outside the gene matches. The CDR3 reads CASSRPRDRYYGYTF. In DNA, the CDR3 is TGTGCCAGCAGTCGCCCGAGGGACAGGTACTATGGCTACACCTTC.

The chain carries TRBV5-1 and TRBJ1-1; the match to TRBD1 covers 9 bases. The CDR3 runs to 14 residues. Germline V gene lookup returns CDR1 SGHRS and CDR2 YFSETQ. With 4 bases clipped from V and 5 bases from J, the junction kept 6 bases outside the gene matches. The CDR3 sequence: CASSPGQGRTEAFF. The DNA of the CDR3 is TGCGCCAGCAGCCCGGGACAGGGCAGAACTGAAGCTTTCTTT.

This clone was observed a handful of times. This chain links TRBV27 with TRBJ1-6; possible D gene TRBD1, 5 bases. V was cut by 6 bases and J by 10 bases, with 16 bases left in between. CDR1 and CDR2 (germline): MNHEY, SMNVEV (reference sequence). The CDR3 sequence is 14 residues long. This chain's CDR3 is CASRAGQGLSPLHF. The CDR3 bases are TGTGCCAGCAGGGCGGGGCAGGGACTCTCACCCCTCCACTTT.

The chain couples TRBV4-1 to TRBJ2-2; TRBD2 might be the D (5 bases). There are 14 residues in the CDR3. Trimming removed 4 bases from V and 6 bases from J, with 12 bases in between. CDR1 and CDR2 from the germline V gene are MGHRA and YSYEKL. Here the CDR3 DNA reads TGCGCCAGCAGCCCACGACACGGGGCCGGGGAGCTGTTTTTT. Its translation is CASSPRHGAGELFF.

The chain links TRBV7-8 to TRBJ1-2, with 9 nucleotides matching TRBD1. The CDR3 length is 15 residues. Germline V gene lookup returns CDR1 SGHVS and CDR2 FQNEAQ. Trimming took 5 bases from V and 7 from J; bases not matched to a gene: 11. CDR3: CASSRSGTGIFGYTF. CDR3 nucleotides: TGTGCCAGCAGCCGTTCCGGGACAGGGATTTTTGGCTACACCTTC.

The J gene is TRBJ2-7, the V gene TRBV9, with TRBD1 identical over 7 bases. The V gene end was trimmed by 3 bases and the J gene end by 3 bases; junction bases not matched to a gene: 6. Germline V lookup: CDR1 SGDLS, CDR2 YYNGEE. The CDR3 is 14 residues long. CDR3 sequence reads: CASSADRDFYEQYF. In DNA form, the CDR3 reads TGTGCCAGCAGCGCTGACAGGGATTTCTACGAGCAGTACTTC.